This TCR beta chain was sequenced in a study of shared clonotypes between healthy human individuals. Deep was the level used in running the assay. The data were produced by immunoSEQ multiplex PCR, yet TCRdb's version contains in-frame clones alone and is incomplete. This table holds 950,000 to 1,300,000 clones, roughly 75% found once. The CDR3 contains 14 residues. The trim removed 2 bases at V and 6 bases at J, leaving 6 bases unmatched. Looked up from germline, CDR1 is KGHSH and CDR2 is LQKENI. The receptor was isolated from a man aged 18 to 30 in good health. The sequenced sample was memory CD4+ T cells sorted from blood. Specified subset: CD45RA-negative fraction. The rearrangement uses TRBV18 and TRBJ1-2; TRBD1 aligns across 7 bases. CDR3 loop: CASSPSRGRNGYTF. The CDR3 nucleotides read TGTGCCAGCTCACCATCAAGGGGGCGGAATGGCTACACCTTC. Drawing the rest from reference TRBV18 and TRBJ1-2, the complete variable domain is NAGVMQNPRHLVRRRGQEARLRCSPMKGHSHVYWYRQLPEEGLKFMVYLQKENIIDESGMPKERFSAEFPKEGPSILRIQQVVRGDSAAYFCASSPSRGRNGYTFGSGTRLTVV.